These T cell receptor beta chains were read from a single sample in a study of blood T cell repertoires in COVID-19. The method was immunoSEQ multiplex PCR; TCRdb's version includes in-frame clones alone and lacks a portion of them. The table records around 220,000 clones, approximately 79% of them present only once. The sample comprised peripheral blood. Receptors were obtained from a woman between 40 and 50 years old with active or convalescent COVID-19. Each CDR3 is given with its conserved first and last residue.

>TRBV30
CAWGPGDEKLFF
>TRBV5-5
CASRPRVMNTEAFF
>TRBV28
CASTPQGLYGYTF
>TRBV30
CAWSVQISGNTIYF
>TRBV7-9
CASSLQGLAGYTF
>TRBV6-5
CASRVGESGYTF
>TRBV5-5
CASSFTDTSNYGYTF
>TRBV3-1/TRBV3-2
CASSPRLLSSYNEQFF
>TRBV5-1
CASSLGGRLNTEAFF
>TRBV30
CAWSGQGDQPQHF
>TRBV5-1
CASSQGQGDTEAFF
>TRBV7-6
CASSLNGDQPQHF
>TRBV15
CATSRDRQGGNIQYF
>TRBV7-9
CASSLEAGSDGYTF
>TRBV29-1
CSVVGQGTDTQYF
>TRBV18
CASSPQDGLRQPQHF
>TRBV6-4
CASSDSTGGGSYTF
>TRBV5-1
CASSALGGGGETQYF
>TRBV29-1
CSVVGVANYGYTF
>TRBV5-5
CASSLSGGSDNEQFF
>TRBV9
CASSPRTGWFYGYTF
>TRBV7-9
CASSSDRGANQPQHF
>TRBV7-3
CASSLIGRQRETQYF
>TRBV6-6
CASRQGQVGGNYGYTF
>TRBV3-1/TRBV3-2
CASSRTGGQPQHF
>TRBV28
CASSELPANYGYTF
>TRBV18
CASSPRGENTEAFF
>TRBV6-4
CASKRTANSPLHF
>TRBV2
CASRGTVGQGREKLFF